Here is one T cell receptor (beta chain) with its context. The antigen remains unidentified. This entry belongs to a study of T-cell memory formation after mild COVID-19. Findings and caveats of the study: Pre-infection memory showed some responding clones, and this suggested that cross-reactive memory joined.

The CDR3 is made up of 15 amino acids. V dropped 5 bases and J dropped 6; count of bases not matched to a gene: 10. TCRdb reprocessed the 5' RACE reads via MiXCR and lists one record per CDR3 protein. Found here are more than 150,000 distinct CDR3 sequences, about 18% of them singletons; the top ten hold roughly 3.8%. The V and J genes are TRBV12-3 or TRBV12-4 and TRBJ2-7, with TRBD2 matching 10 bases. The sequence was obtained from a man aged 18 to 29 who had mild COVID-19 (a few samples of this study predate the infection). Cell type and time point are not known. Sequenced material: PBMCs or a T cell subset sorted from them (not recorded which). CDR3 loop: CASSRPSGGASEQYF. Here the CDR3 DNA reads TGTGCCAGCAGTCGGCCAAGCGGGGGGGCTAGCGAGCAGTACTTC.